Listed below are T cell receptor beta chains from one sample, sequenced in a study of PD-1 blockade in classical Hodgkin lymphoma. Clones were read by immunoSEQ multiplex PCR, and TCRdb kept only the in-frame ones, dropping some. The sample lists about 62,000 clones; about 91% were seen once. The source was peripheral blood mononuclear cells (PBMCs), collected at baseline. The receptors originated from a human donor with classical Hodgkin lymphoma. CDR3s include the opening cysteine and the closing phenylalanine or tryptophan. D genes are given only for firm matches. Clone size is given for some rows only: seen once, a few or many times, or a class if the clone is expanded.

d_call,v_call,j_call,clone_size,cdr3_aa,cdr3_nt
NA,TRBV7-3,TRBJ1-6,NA,CASSFEPGNSPLHF,TGTGCCAGCAGCTTCGAACCCGGCAATTCACCCCTCCACTTT
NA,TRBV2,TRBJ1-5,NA,CASSPTLDSNQPQHF,TGTGCCAGCAGTCCGACATTGGATAGCAATCAGCCCCAGCATTTT
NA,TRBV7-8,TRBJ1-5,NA,CASSPTHIQPQHF,TGTGCCAGCAGCCCCACCCACATTCAGCCCCAGCATTTT
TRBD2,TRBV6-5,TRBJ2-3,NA,CASSRGGTDTQYF,TGTGCCAGCAGTCGGGGGGGCACAGATACGCAGTATTTT
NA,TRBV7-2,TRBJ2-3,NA,CASSFLTGFTDTQYF,TGTGCCAGCAGCTTTTTAACAGGGTTCACAGATACGCAGTATTTT
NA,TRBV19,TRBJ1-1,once,CASYFPGRFEAFF,TGTGCCAGCTACTTCCCAGGAAGATTTGAAGCTTTCTTT
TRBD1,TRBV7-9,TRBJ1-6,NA,CASSFYRGRDSPLHF,TGTGCCAGCAGCTTCTACAGGGGGCGCGATTCACCCCTCCACTTT
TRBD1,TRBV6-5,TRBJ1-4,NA,CASSDRPGQGKLFF,TGTGCCAGCAGTGACAGACCGGGACAGGGGAAACTGTTTTTT
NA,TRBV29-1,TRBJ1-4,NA,CSVSEQGTNEKLFF,TGCAGCGTCTCCGAACAGGGTACTAATGAAAAACTGTTTTTT
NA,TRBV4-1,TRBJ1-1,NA,CASSQVQVGEDTEAFF,TGCGCCAGCAGCCAAGTTCAGGTCGGGGAGGACACTGAAGCTTTCTTT
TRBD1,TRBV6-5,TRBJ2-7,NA,CASSLGTGEQYF,TGTGCCAGCAGCCTCGGGACAGGCGAGCAGTACTTC
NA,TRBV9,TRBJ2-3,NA,CASSVGWGGGSDTQYF,TGTGCCAGCAGCGTAGGGTGGGGGGGCGGATCAGATACGCAGTATTTT
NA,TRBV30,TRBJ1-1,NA,CAWSAGGNTEAFF,TGTGCCTGGAGTGCGGGAGGGAACACTGAGGCTTTCTTT
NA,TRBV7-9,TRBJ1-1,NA,CASSLDKGWGLNTEAFF,TGTGCCAGCAGCTTAGATAAAGGTTGGGGCCTGAACACTGAAGCTTTCTTT
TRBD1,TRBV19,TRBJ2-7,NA,CASTPGQGITYEQYF,TGTGCCAGTACCCCGGGACAGGGAATAACCTACGAGCAGTACTTC
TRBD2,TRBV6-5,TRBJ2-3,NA,CASTGLAGVTDTQYF,TGTGCCAGCACCGGACTAGCGGGGGTCACAGATACGCAGTATTTT
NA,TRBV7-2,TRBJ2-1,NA,CASSLAATAYNEQFF,TGTGCCAGCAGCTTAGCTGCGACAGCATACAATGAGCAGTTCTTC
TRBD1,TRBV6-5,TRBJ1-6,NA,CASSFLGQGGAPLHF,TGTGCCAGCAGTTTCCTAGGACAGGGTGGGGCACCCCTCCACTTT
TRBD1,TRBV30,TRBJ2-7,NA,CAWSVDREQGMTPLSEQYF,TGTGCCTGGAGTGTCGACCGTGAACAGGGGATGACCCCTCTCTCCGAGCAGTACTTC
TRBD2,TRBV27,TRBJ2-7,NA,CASSRLAGGSYEQYF,TGTGCCAGCAGTAGACTAGCGGGGGGTTCCTACGAGCAGTACTTC
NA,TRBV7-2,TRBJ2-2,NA,CASSLARVSTGELFF,TGTGCCAGCAGCTTAGCGCGGGTTAGCACCGGGGAGCTGTTTTTT
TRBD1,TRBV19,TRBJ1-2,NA,CASTTGTGGKPNYGYTF,TGTGCCAGTACCACCGGGACAGGGGGCAAACCTAACTATGGCTACACCTTC
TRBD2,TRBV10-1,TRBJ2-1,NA,CASSDVVAGGGNEQFF,TGCGCCAGCAGTGATGTCGTAGCGGGGGGTGGTAATGAGCAGTTCTTC
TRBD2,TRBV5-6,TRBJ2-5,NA,CASSLAPAGGRETQYF,TGTGCCAGCAGCTTGGCCCCAGCGGGGGGCCGAGAGACCCAGTACTTC
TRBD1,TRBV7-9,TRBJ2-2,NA,CASSLSRGTNTGELFF,TGTGCCAGCAGCTTATCCAGGGGGACGAACACCGGGGAGCTGTTTTTT
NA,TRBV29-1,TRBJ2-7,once,CSVRDSGVGEQYF,TGCAGCGTTCGGGACTCTGGCGTAGGAGAGCAGTACTTC
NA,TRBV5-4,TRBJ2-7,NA,CASSHKDGIYEQYF,TGTGCCAGCAGCCATAAGGACGGGATCTACGAGCAGTACTTC
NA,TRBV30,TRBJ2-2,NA,CASHGGELFF,TGTGCCTCTCATGGCGGGGAGCTGTTTTTT
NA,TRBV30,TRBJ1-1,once,CAWKEFDSTEAFF,TGTGCCTGGAAGGAATTTGACAGCACTGAAGCTTTCTTT
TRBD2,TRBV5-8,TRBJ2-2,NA,CASSPSGGHTGELFF,TGTGCCAGCAGCCCATCGGGGGGGCACACCGGGGAGCTGTTTTTT
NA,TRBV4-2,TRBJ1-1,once,CASSQVWKENTEAFF,TGTGCCAGCAGCCAAGTTTGGAAAGAGAACACTGAAGCTTTCTTT
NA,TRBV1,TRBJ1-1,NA,CTSSLGRRPLDYTEAFF,TGCACCAGCAGCCTGGGACGGCGGCCGCTCGACTACACTGAAGCTTTCTTT
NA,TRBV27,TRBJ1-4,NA,CASSLSWEGEKLFF,TGTGCCAGCAGTTTATCTTGGGAAGGTGAAAAACTGTTTTTT
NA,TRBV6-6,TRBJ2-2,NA,CASTRISNTGELFF,TGTGCCAGCACTCGTATCTCGAACACCGGGGAGCTGTTTTTT
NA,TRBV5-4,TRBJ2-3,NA,CASSLTTDTQYF,TGTGCCAGCAGCCTCACCACAGATACGCAGTATTTT
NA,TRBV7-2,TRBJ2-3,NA,CASSFGLTGDTQYF,TGTGCCAGCAGCTTTGGACTCACCGGAGATACGCAGTATTTT
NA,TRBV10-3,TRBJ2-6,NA,CAISEPDSGVRANVLTF,TGTGCCATCAGTGAGCCAGACTCAGGGGTGAGAGCCAACGTCCTGACTTTC
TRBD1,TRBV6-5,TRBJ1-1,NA,CASSRRTGKEAFF,TGTGCCAGCAGCCGACGGACAGGGAAGGAAGCTTTCTTT
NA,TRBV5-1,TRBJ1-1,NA,CASSLTRNTEAFF,TGCGCCAGCAGCCTTACACGGAACACTGAAGCTTTCTTT
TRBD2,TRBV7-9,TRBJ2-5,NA,CASSARTSGEAQYF,TGTGCCAGCAGCGCCCGGACTAGCGGGGAGGCCCAGTACTTC
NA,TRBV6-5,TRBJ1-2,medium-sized,CASSPQPVEGYGYTF,TGTGCCAGCAGTCCACAGCCCGTTGAAGGCTATGGCTACACCTTC
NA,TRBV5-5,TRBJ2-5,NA,CASSRWGSRETQYF,TGTGCCAGCAGCCGCTGGGGGTCAAGGGAGACCCAGTACTTC
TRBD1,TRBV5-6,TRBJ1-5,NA,CASSDNRQGRNQPQHF,TGTGCCAGCAGCGATAACAGACAGGGGAGGAATCAGCCCCAGCATTTT
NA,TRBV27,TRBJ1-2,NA,CASRSQVDYGYTF,TGTGCCAGCAGATCCCAGGTGGACTATGGCTACACCTTC
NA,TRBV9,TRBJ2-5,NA,CASSGLTETQYF,TGTGCCAGCAGCGGACTTACGGAGACCCAGTACTTC
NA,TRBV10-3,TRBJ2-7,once,CAISESEGRITYEQYF,TGTGCCATCAGTGAGTCAGAAGGCAGGATAACCTACGAGCAGTACTTC
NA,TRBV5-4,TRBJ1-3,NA,CASSLERGTGNTIYF,TGTGCCAGCAGCTTGGAAAGGGGGACTGGAAACACCATATATTTT
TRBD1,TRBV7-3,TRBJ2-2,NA,CASTLGRRDRVEKGELFF,TGTGCCAGCACCCTAGGGCGCCGTGACAGGGTTGAGAAAGGGGAGCTGTTTTTT
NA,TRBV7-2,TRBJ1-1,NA,CASTRIRLTEAFF,TGTGCCAGCACCCGTATTCGTTTGACTGAAGCTTTCTTT
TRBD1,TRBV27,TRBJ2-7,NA,CASSLGQGGYEQYF,TGTGCCAGCAGTTTGGGACAGGGGGGGTACGAGCAGTACTTC
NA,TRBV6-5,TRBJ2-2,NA,CASSRQGPGELFF,TGTGCCAGCAGCCGTCAGGGGCCCGGGGAGCTGTTTTTT
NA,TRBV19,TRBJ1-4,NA,CASRGMTNEKLFF,TGTGCCAGCAGGGGCATGACCAATGAAAAACTGTTTTTT
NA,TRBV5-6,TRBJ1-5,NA,CASSLFDRYQPQHF,TGTGCCAGCAGCTTATTCGACAGGTATCAGCCCCAGCATTTT